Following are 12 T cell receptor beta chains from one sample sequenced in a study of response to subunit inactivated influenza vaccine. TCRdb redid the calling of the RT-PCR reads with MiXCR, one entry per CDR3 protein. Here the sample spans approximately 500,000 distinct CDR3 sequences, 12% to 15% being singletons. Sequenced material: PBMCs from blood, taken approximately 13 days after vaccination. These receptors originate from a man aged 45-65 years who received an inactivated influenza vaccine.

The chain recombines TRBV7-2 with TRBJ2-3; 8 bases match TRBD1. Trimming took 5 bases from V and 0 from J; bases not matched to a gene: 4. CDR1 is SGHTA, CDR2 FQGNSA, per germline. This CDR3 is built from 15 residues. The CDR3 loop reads CASSHRQGSTDTQYF. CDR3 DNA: TGTGCCAGCAGCCACCGACAGGGGAGCACAGATACGCAGTATTTT.

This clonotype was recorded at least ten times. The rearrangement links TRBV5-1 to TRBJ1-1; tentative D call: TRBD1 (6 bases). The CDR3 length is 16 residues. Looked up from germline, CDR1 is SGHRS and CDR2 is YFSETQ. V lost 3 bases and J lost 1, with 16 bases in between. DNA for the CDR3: TGCGCCAGCAGCTCATGGCCCCAGGGACAGAACACTGAAGCTTTCTTT. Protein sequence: CASSSWPQGQNTEAFF.

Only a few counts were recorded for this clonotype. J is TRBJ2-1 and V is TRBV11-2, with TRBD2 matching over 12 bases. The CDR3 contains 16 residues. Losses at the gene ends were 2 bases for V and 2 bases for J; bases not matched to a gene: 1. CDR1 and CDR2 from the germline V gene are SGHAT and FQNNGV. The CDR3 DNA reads TGTGCCAGCAGCTTACCTAGCGGGGGGGCCTACAATGAGCAGTTCTTC. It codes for CASSLPSGGAYNEQFF. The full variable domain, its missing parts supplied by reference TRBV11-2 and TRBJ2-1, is EAGVAQSPRYKIIEKRQSVAFWCNPISGHATLYWYQQILGQGPKLLIQFQNNGVVDDSQLPKDRFSAERLKGVDSTLKIQPAKLEDSAVYLCASSLPSGGAYNEQFFGPGTRLTVL.

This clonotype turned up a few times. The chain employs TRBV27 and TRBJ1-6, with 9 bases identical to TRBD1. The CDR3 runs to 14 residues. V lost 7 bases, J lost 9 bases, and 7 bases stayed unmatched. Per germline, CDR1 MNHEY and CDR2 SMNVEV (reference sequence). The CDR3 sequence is CASTTTGGISPLHF. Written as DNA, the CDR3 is TGTGCCAGCACCACGACAGGGGGTATTTCACCCCTCCACTTT.

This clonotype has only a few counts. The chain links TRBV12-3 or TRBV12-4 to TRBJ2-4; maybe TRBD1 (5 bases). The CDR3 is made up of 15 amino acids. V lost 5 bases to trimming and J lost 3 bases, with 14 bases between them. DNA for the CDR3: TGTGCCAGCAGTAGGACGGGTAGGGGCAAAAACATTCAGTACTTC. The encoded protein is CASSRTGRGKNIQYF.

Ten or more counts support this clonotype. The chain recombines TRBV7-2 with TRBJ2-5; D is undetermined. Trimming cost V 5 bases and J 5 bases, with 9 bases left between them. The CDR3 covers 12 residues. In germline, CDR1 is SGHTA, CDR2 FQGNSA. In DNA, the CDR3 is TGTGCCAGCAGCCTATCATGGGAGACCCAGTACTTC. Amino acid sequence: CASSLSWETQYF.

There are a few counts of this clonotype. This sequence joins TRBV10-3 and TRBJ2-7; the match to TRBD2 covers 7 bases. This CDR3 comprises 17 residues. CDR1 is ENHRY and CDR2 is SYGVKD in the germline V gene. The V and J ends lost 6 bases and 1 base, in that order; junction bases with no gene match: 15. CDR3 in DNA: TGTGCCATCAGCGAGGGCTCGCAGGGACTATTTTCCTACGAGCAGTACTTC. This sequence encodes CAISEGSQGLFSYEQYF.

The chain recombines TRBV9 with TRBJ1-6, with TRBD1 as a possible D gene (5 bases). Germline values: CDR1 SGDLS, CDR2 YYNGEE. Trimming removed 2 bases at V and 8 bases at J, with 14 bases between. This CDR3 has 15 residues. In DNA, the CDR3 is TGTGCCAGCAGCGTTACGGGGCAGTGGGATTCACCCCTCCACTTT. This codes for CASSVTGQWDSPLHF.

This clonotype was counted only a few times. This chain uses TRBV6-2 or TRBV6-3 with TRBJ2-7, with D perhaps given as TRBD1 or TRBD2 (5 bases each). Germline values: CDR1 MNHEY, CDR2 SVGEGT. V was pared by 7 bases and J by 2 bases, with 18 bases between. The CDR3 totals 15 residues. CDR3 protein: CASILTGAPPYEQYF. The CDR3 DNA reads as TGTGCCAGCATTCTAACCGGGGCCCCTCCCTACGAGCAGTACTTC.

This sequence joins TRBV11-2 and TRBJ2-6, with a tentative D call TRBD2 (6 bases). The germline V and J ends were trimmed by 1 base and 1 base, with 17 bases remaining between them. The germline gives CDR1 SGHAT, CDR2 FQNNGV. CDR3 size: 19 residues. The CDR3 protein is CASSLVWGRTYSGANVLTF. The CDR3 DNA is TGTGCCAGCAGCTTAGTATGGGGGAGGACTTATTCTGGGGCCAACGTCCTGACTTTC. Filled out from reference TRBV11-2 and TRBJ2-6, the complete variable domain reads EAGVAQSPRYKIIEKRQSVAFWCNPISGHATLYWYQQILGQGPKLLIQFQNNGVVDDSQLPKDRFSAERLKGVDSTLKIQPAKLEDSAVYLCASSLVWGRTYSGANVLTFGAGSRLTVL.

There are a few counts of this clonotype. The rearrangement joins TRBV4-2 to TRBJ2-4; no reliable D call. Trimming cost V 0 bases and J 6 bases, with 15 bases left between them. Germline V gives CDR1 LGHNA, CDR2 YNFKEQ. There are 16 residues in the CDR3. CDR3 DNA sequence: TGTGCCAGCAGCCAAGAGTTCGTTGGGGTTTCAAACATTCAGTACTTC. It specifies CASSQEFVGVSNIQYF.

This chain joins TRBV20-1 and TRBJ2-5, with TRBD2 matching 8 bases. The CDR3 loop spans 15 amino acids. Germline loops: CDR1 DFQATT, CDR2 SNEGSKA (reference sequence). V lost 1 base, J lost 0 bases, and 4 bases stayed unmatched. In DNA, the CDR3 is TGCAGTGCTAGAGCTCTAGCGGGCTACCAAGAGACCCAGTACTTC. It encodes CSARALAGYQETQYF.